The present T cell receptor beta chain was sequenced within a study of blood T cell repertoires in COVID-19. At the level of the study: The origin of the acute and convalescent COVID-19 samples was the United States, Italy and Spain.

Participants, roughly 18 to 89 years old, spanned 25 or so US areas. Recovery meant two consecutive negative NP/OP PCR tests, professional clearance, or resolved symptoms. Source study methods: Researchers report that nucleated cell counts were estimated from reference gene primer amplification. Profiling relied on immunoSEQ multiplex PCR, and the TCRdb table lists in-frame clones only, not all of them. The V and J calls and clone size are taken from that table; D and trimming were inferred from the DNA. This table has 450,000 to 500,000 clones, 87% appearing once. Germline-derived CDR1 and CDR2 are LNHDA and SQIVND (reference sequence). V was pared by 3 bases and J by 4 bases, with 3 bases of the junction left unmatched. CDR3 length: 14 residues.

The origin of this receptor is a woman younger than 30 who had recovered from COVID-19. This sequence joins TRBV19 and TRBJ1-1; 9 positions agree with TRBD1. Sequencing was performed on PBMCs or T cells enriched from blood (not recorded which). The CDR3 sequence: CASSISQGATEAFF. The CDR3, as DNA: TGTGCCAGTAGTATTTCACAGGGGGCCACTGAAGCTTTCTTT. The full variable domain, in which reference TRBV19 and TRBJ1-1 provide the parts outside the CDR3, is DGGITQSPKYLFRKEGQNVTLSCEQNLNHDAMYWYRQDPGQGLRLIYYSQIVNDFQKGDIAEGYSVSREKKESFPLTVTSAQKNPTAFYLCASSISQGATEAFFGQGTRLTVV.